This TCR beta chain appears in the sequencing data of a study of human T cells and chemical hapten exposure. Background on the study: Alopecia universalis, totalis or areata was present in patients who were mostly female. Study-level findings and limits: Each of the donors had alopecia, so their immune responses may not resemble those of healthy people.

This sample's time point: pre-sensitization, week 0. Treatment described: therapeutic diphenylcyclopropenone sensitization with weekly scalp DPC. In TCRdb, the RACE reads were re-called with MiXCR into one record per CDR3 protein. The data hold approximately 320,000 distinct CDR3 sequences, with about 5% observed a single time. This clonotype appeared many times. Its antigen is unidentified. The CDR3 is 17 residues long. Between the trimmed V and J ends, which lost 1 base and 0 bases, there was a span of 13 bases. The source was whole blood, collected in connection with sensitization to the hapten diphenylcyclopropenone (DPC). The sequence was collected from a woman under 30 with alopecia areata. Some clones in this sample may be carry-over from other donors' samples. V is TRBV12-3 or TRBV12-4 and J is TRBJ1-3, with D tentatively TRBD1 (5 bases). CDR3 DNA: TGTGCCAGCAGTTTAGAGTACGGGGACCCCTCTGGAAACACCATATATTTT. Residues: CASSLEYGDPSGNTIYF.